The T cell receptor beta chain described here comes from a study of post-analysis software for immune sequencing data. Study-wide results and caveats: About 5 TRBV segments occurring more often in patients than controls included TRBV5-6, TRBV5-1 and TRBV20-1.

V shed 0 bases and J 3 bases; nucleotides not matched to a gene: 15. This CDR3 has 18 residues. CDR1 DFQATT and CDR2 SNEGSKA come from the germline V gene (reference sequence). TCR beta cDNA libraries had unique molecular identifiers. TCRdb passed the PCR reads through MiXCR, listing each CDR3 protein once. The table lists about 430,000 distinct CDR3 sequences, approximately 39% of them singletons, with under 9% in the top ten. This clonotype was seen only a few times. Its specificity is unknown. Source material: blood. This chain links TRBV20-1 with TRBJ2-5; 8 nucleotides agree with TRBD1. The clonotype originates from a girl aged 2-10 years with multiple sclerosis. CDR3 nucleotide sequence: TGCAGTGCTAGAGAGCGGGACAGGCCGAATCGCTTAGAAGAGACCCAGTACTTC. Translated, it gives CSARERDRPNRLEETQYF.